This entry features one T cell receptor beta chain sequence. At least ten counts were recorded for this clonotype. Its antigen remains unidentified. Per-base qualities were not stored, and no clone one base away is much larger. Reverse transcription of around 490 ng RNA was performed with SuperScript III using primers directed against the alpha and beta constant regions. Separate alpha and beta chain libraries were made by chain-specific third strand synthesis with multiplexing indices. The protocol used a single primer pair to amplify all rearrangements within a chain, which avoided primer bias, and attached molecular barcodes to each cDNA molecule. Purified cDNA was ligated with T4 RNA Ligase 1 onto a 5' RACE adapter bearing a random hexamer and the SP2 sequencing primer site. With slow temperature ramps used to favor optimal annealing, second strand synthesis was primed from the SP2 site with Phusion polymerase. The 12-nucleotide barcode on each molecule comprised two random hexamer sequences, both introduced before amplification and concatenated. P5 and P7 adapter elements plus a second index were added in a short first PCR, which was followed by a roughly 25-cycle amplification PCR with P5s and P7 primers. A total of roughly 30 PCR cycles were applied to the libraries, which were quantified on a Qubit, sized on a Bioanalyzer, and diluted to 3 to 4 nM. Sequencing of the normalized libraries was performed on an Illumina MiSeq with 2 x 250 paired-end kits. MinElute columns were the means by which the reverse transcription reactions were cleaned up, and the reactions were eluted into 10 ul Tris-Cl. Adapter ligations ran for 20 to 25 hours at 16 degrees C and were afterwards cleaned with AMPure XP beads at a 1:1 ratio. The study's own analysis went as follows. Demultiplexed FASTQ files were processed with a modified Decombinator that output V, J, insert and barcode information. Sequences that shared a barcode but differed from the dominant sequence were treated as errors and discarded, and barcodes were clustered at Levenshtein distance 3 and counted to estimate the original cDNA molecules. The R packages ineq, vegan, igraph and RCytoscape were used for downstream analyses, with IMGT nomenclature and CDR3 definitions applied. To avoid skew from clonal expansion, each TCR was counted once, and V gene usage was computed over distinct sequences. Within a donor, similarity networks joined unique CDR3 amino acid sequences in every case where two of them were separated by a single Levenshtein edit. The authors compiled published HIV-specific CDR3s (just over 90 alpha, approximately 640 beta) and CMV-specific CDR3s (approximately 13 alpha, roughly 250 beta) and searched for them in the repertoires. It was shown by random subsampling to size-matched repertoires that the decreased diversity of patients was not caused by their lower sequence numbers. TCRdb reprocessing: public reads trimmed at Q25 with fastp, clones called with MiXCR, in-frame beta chains kept. Each entry merges the rows of one CDR3 protein and shows their most common DNA and genes. The V and J calls were not made by the authors but by TCRdb's processing. The sample contains about 18,000 distinct CDR3 sequences, roughly 8.7% of them found a single time. Around 20% of the sample is taken by the ten largest.

This sample is drawn from a study of HIV-infected patients and healthy controls (dated by TCRdb to about 2014). With regard to the full study: CD4 counts were modestly but significantly increased in 14 of 16 patients after three months of therapy, but they remained below normal ranges. CD8 counts showed no consistent shift during early therapy, whereas the CD4:CD8 ratio rose slightly. After a further year of therapy, viral load was undetectable in all patients, having already become undetectable in about 75% of the 16 patients by the second bleed. Patients lacked overall T-cell lymphocytopenia, and total CDR3 counts per chain did not differ significantly from controls. The question the study tested was whether immune perturbation and reconstitution could be captured by deep TCR repertoire sequencing of small blood samples from HIV patients. What the work shows at the level of the full study, not this receptor alone: HIV-infected repertoires had significantly higher mean Gini indices than controls, possibly reflecting oligoclonality. The study did not determine donor HLA types. Healthy controls shared more CDR3s between individuals than HIV+ patients, by Jaccard index and by count of highly shared sequences. Most CMV-associated CDR3s became more frequent during therapy, although their change was not significant, whereas HIV-associated CDR3s showed a significant decrease in frequency. The therapy captured by the treated samples lasted only roughly twelve weeks, arguably too short a period to observe immune reconstitution given low adult thymic output. Comparisons were complicated by unequal numbers of distinct sequences between patients and controls, and rare events from HIV-infected data were overweighted by size-matching. Roughly threefold more distinct CDR3s and higher Shannon diversity were observed in healthy control repertoires than in untreated HIV+ repertoires. Processing was restricted to sixteen HIV-infected individuals, which the authors judged to be a major constraint on the generalizability of the findings. MAIT cell alpha-chain CDR3s were present at high frequency in healthy controls but severely depleted in HIV+ repertoires. The observed differences in diversity were not explained by the slight differences in age and sex profiles between the study cohorts. Compared with controls, HIV-infected patients showed significantly different mean usage of eight alpha and eight beta V genes. The apparent post-therapy recovery of the Gini index in HIV-infected patients was not reproduced in size-matched repertoire data. In the samples, alpha-beta chain pairing was left undetermined. The dynamics of distinct T-cell subpopulations could not be separated, and sequencing depth was restricted, because whole blood was used.

Follow-up blood from HIV-infected patients was collected roughly three months, about 14 weeks, after antiretroviral therapy began. Whole blood was used without cell fractionation, so all unsorted peripheral T cells were reflected in the repertoire. For RNA extraction, 2.5 ml of peripheral blood was collected into Tempus tubes. Enrollment excluded patients who had febrile or AIDS-related illness, tumors, hepatitis B or C coinfection, immunomodulatory therapy, recent vaccination or treatment interruptions. Residual genomic DNA was removed with the TURBO-DNase kit and globin mRNA was depleted with GLOBINclear. From the cysteine up to the phenylalanine, the CDR3 has a length of 16 residues. Of all the DNA, just the CDR3 is kept, 48 bases in frame from base 1. V lost 1 base and J lost 7 bases, and the count of bases not matched to a germline gene is 5. From the germline V gene, CDR1 is LGHNT and CDR2 is FRNRAP.

The receptor was derived from an adult with HIV infection. This sample comprised blood, obtained during antiretroviral therapy. Rearrangement joined TRBV12-5 to TRBJ2-2, and 11 junctional nucleotides match TRBD1. The CDR3 is CASGLGTGGEGGELFF. The nucleotides are TGTGCTAGTGGTTTGGGGACAGGGGGCGAAGGCGGGGAGCTGTTTTTT.